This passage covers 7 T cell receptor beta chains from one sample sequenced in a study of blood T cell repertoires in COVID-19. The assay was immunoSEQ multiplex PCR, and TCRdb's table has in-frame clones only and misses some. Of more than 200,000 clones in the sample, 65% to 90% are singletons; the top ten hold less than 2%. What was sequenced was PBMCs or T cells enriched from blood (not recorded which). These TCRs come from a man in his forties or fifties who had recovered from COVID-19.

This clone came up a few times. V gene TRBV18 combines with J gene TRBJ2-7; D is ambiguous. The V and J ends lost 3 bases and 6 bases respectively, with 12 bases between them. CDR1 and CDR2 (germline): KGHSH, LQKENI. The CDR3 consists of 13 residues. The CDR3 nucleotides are TGTGCCAGCTCACCCATCGCCCTGCGCGAGCAGTACTTC. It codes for CASSPIALREQYF.

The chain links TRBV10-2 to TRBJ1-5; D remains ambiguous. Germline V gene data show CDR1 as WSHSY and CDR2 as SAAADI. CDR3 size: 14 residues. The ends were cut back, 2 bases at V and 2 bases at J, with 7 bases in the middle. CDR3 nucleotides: TGCGCCAGCAGTGAGGGTGCAGGCAATCAGCCCCAGCATTTT. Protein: CASSEGAGNQPQHF.

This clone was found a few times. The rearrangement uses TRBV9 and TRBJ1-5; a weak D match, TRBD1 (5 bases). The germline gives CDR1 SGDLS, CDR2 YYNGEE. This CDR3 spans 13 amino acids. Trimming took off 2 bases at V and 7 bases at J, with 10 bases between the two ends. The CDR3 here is CASSVGGQQPQHF. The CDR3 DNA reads TGTGCCAGCAGCGTTGGCGGACAACAGCCCCAGCATTTT.

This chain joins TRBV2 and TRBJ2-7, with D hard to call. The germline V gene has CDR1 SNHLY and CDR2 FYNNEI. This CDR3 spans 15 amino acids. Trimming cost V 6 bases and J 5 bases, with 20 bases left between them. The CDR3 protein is CASSASPVLVHEQYF. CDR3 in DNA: TGTGCCAGCAGCGCTTCTCCGGTTCTGGTCCACGAGCAGTACTTC.

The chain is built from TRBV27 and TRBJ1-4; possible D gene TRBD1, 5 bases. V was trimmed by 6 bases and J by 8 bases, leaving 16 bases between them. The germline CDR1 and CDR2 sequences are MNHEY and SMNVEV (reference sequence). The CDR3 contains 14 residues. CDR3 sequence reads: CASRPRGVTEKLFF. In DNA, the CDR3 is TGTGCCAGCAGGCCACGGGGGGTAACGGAAAAACTGTTTTTT.

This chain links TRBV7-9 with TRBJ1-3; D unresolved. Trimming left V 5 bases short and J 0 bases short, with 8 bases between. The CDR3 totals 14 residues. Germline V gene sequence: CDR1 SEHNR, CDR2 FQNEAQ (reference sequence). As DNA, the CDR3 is TGTGCCAGCAGCACAGTCATCTCTGGAAACACCATATATTTT. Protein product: CASSTVISGNTIYF.

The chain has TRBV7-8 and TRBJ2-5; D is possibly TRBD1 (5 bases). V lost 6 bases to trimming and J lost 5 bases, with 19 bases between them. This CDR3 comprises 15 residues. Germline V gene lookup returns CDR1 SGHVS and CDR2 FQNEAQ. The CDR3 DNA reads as TGTGCCAGCAGTCGAATGGGGCTTCCGTCGGAGACCCAGTACTTC. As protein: CASSRMGLPSETQYF.